This T cell receptor (beta chain) comes out of a study of blood T cell repertoires in COVID-19. This clone is a singleton in its sample. Germline V lookup: CDR1 SGDLS, CDR2 YYNGEE. V gave up 4 bases and J gave up 2 bases, with 9 bases separating them. The CDR3 length is 13 residues. Assay: immunoSEQ multiplex PCR; the TCRdb copy retains only in-frame clones and omits some. This sample carries roughly 250,000 clones, about 90% of them seen once, and the ten largest clones take approximately 3.5%. The source of this sequence is a woman aged 40-49 years with acute COVID-19. The material sequenced was PBMCs or T cells enriched from blood (not recorded which). V is TRBV9 and J is TRBJ1-1; D remains ambiguous. The CDR3, as DNA: TGTGCCAGCAGCCCCGGTGTTAACACTGAAGCTTTCTTT. Its translation is CASSPGVNTEAFF.